This TCR beta chain was found in a study of cytomegalovirus exposure and HLA in healthy donors. Notes on the study in general: Researchers reported in a later analysis that common viral pathogens appeared linked to several top clusters. It was about 150 TCR beta chains that were listed as cytomegalovirus-associated. Reportedly, TCR beta sequences accurately predicted HLA-A and HLA-B alleles in most subjects. High sensitivity and specificity were reportedly achieved when the classifier diagnosed cytomegalovirus status.

V dropped 3 bases and J dropped 5; count of bases not matched to a gene: 13. Germline lookup yields CDR1 SGHNT and CDR2 YENEEA. The CDR3 has 17 residues. The PCR contained 60 Vbeta and 13 Jbeta primers. TCRdb keeps only in-frame clones here, not all; method: immunoSEQ multiplex PCR. This table holds under 150,000 clones, 60% to 85% found once. Worth noting for this clone: The antigen remains unidentified.

The sequence derives from a man aged 35-49 years in good health and CMV-seropositive. Sample: PBMCs. The genes are TRBV11-3 and TRBJ2-5, with 9 bases fitting TRBD2. The CDR3 is CASSFVRLAGRSETQYF. The CDR3, as DNA: TGTGCCAGCAGCTTTGTCCGTCTAGCGGGACGCTCCGAGACCCAGTACTTC.